These 24 T cell receptor beta chains were sequenced from one sample in a study of shared clonotypes between healthy human individuals. Profiled with immunoSEQ multiplex PCR; TCRdb holds only in-frame clones, not every one. Counted here are roughly 680,000 clones, about two thirds occurring once; the ten biggest clones make up approximately 1.8%. Sequences were obtained from memory CD4+ T cells sorted from blood. Subset described: CD45RA-negative fraction. Receptors originate from a woman aged 30 to 39 in good health.

This chain connects TRBV9 to TRBJ2-7; D possibly corresponds to TRBD1 (6 bases). V was clipped by 1 base and J by 6 bases, with 17 bases between them. The V gene's germline CDR1 is SGDLS and CDR2 YYNGEE. CDR3 length: 15 residues. The CDR3 coding sequence is TGTGCCAGCAGCGTATTGCCCAGGGGCGATGGCGAGCAGTACTTC. This gives the protein CASSVLPRGDGEQYF.

This clone appeared a few times. CDR3 coding DNA: TGTGCCAGCTCACCACGGGGACAAGGGGCCCCCCAAGAGACCCAGTACTTC. This gives the protein CASSPRGQGAPQETQYF. The gene calls are TRBV18 and TRBJ2-5, with D perhaps TRBD1 (6 bases). The CDR3 length is 17 residues. Germline lookup yields CDR1 KGHSH and CDR2 LQKENI. The V and J ends lost 1 base and 1 base respectively, with 16 bases between them.

Concerning this clone: The same CDR3 can be traced to other DNA sequences in this sample. J is TRBJ1-4 and V is TRBV19; no clear D gene. The CDR3 spans 10 residues. Germline CDR1 and CDR2: LNHDA and SQIVND (reference sequence). Trimming cost V 6 bases and J 7 bases, with 3 bases left between them. The CDR3 loop is CASRGEKLFF. The CDR3 DNA follows: TGTGCCAGTAGGGGTGAAAAACTGTTTTTT.

This clone was counted a single time. The rearrangement uses TRBV28 and TRBJ1-1; D not resolved. The CDR3 is 14 amino acids. Germline loops: CDR1 MDHEN, CDR2 SYDVKM. With 5 bases removed from V and 4 bases from J, the gap between germline ends came to 14 bases. The CDR3 region has the DNA TGTGCCAGCAGTCGTCCTTATATGGGCACTGAAGCTTTCTTT. It translates to CASSRPYMGTEAFF.

The chain carries TRBV7-9 and TRBJ1-5; D might be TRBD1 (6 bases). CDR1 SEHNR and CDR2 FQNEAQ come from the germline V gene (reference sequence). The CDR3 sequence is 13 residues long. Trimming removed 5 bases at V and 12 bases at J, with 17 bases between. The CDR3 DNA sequence: TGTGCCAGCAGCCTTGGCGGTGGGGGCGACCAGCATTTT. It specifies CASSLGGGGDQHF.

V is TRBV10-3 and J is TRBJ1-2; a possible D gene is TRBD1 (5 bases). Germline CDR1 ENHRY, CDR2 SYGVKD. Trimming cost V 6 bases and J 8 bases, with 16 bases left between them. The CDR3 totals 13 residues. The CDR3 here is CAISPGGEGGYTF. In nucleotides, the CDR3 is TGTGCCATCAGCCCCGGAGGGGAGGGAGGCTACACCTTC.

J is TRBJ2-7 and V is TRBV27; D is unclear. Trimming left V 0 bases short and J 0 bases short, with 9 bases between. Germline CDR1 is MNHEY and CDR2 is SMNVEV (reference sequence). CDR3 length: 15 residues. CDR3 sequence (DNA): TGTGCCAGCAGTTTATCGGTCCCTAGCTCCTACGAGCAGTACTTC. The encoded protein is CASSLSVPSSYEQYF.

This chain joins TRBV7-2 and TRBJ2-7; D possibly corresponds to TRBD2 (5 bases). Trimming pared 1 base from V and 2 bases from J, leaving 9 bases between. This CDR3 region has 14 residues. Germline CDR1 and CDR2: SGHTA and FQGNSA. This CDR3 is CASSLGRVTYEQYF. The CDR3 DNA sequence: TGTGCCAGCAGCTTAGGGCGGGTTACCTACGAGCAGTACTTC. The full variable domain, completed using reference TRBV7-2 and TRBJ2-7, is GAGVSQSPSNKVTEKGKDVELRCDPISGHTALYWYRQSLGQGLEFLIYFQGNSAPDKSGLPSDRFSAERTGGSVSTLTIQRTQQEDSAVYLCASSLGRVTYEQYFGPGTRLTVT.

The V call is TRBV19, the J call TRBJ1-1; D remains unclear. Germline CDR1 and CDR2: LNHDA and SQIVND (reference sequence). Trimming cost V 5 bases and J 0 bases, with 16 bases left between them. There are 16 residues in the CDR3. CDR3 region: CASSSGHTHMNTEAFF. For the CDR3, the DNA is TGTGCCAGTAGTTCCGGGCATACCCACATGAACACTGAAGCTTTCTTT. Based on the CDR3 plus reference TRBV19 and TRBJ1-1, the full variable domain is DGGITQSPKYLFRKEGQNVTLSCEQNLNHDAMYWYRQDPGQGLRLIYYSQIVNDFQKGDIAEGYSVSREKKESFPLTVTSAQKNPTAFYLCASSSGHTHMNTEAFFGQGTRLTVV.

This chain links TRBV2 with TRBJ1-5; tentative D call: TRBD1 (5 bases). CDR1 SNHLY and CDR2 FYNNEI come from the germline V gene. This CDR3 is built from 19 residues. Trimming removed 6 bases from V and 0 bases from J, with 24 bases in between. The DNA of the CDR3 is TGTGCCAGCAGGGGGCGGGGGAGAGGGCTTGGGCATAGCAATCAGCCCCAGCATTTT. It encodes CASRGRGRGLGHSNQPQHF.

This clone has only a few counts. The chain couples TRBV9 to TRBJ2-3, with D perhaps TRBD2 (6 bases). This CDR3 is built from 14 residues. V was trimmed by 7 bases and J by 7 bases, leaving 19 bases between them. Germline CDR1 reads SGDLS; CDR2 reads YYNGEE. CDR3 DNA sequence: TGTGCCAGCGGAGAGCGCCGGGAGTTGAATACGCAGTATTTT. Translation: CASGERRELNTQYF.

CDR3 DNA: TGCGCCAGCAGCCAAGACAGACTAGCGGGAGGAGAGACCCAGTACTTC. This gives the protein CASSQDRLAGGETQYF. The chain joins TRBV4-1 to TRBJ2-5, with 13 bases fitting TRBD2. V trimming: 0 bases; J trimming: 4 bases; junction bases outside the gene matches: 2. The germline V gene encodes CDR1 MGHRA and CDR2 YSYEKL. The CDR3 has 16 residues.

V gene TRBV6-1 combines with J gene TRBJ2-7; TRBD1 matches 9 bases. Germline CDR1 and CDR2: MNHNS and SASEGT. The CDR3 loop spans 13 amino acids. J gave up 3 bases and V 6 bases, and 3 bases lay outside the gene matches. DNA for the CDR3: TGTGCCAGCAGGGGACAGGGTTACTACGAGCAGTACTTC. It specifies CASRGQGYYEQYF.

This chain joins TRBV19 and TRBJ1-5; D ambiguous. The CDR3 is 15 amino acids. The V gene's germline CDR1 is LNHDA and CDR2 SQIVND (reference sequence). Trimming cost V 3 bases and J 2 bases, with 11 bases left between them. The CDR3 loop reads CASSINGDGNQPQHF. Written as DNA, the CDR3 is TGTGCCAGTAGTATTAACGGGGATGGCAATCAGCCCCAGCATTTT.

V is TRBV28 and J is TRBJ1-3; 8 bases are a match to TRBD1. This CDR3 is 15 amino acids long. The V gene's germline CDR1 is MDHEN and CDR2 SYDVKM. Germline trimming cut 5 bases from V and 3 bases from J; bases unmatched to any gene: 6. The CDR3 protein is CASSTTGAFGNTIYF. CDR3 in DNA: TGTGCCAGCAGTACGACAGGGGCCTTTGGAAACACCATATATTTT.

The chain recombines TRBV2 with TRBJ2-6, with no clear D. CDR1 and CDR2 (germline): SNHLY, FYNNEI. Between the trimmed V and J ends, which lost 6 bases and 0 bases, there was a span of 9 bases. The CDR3 spans 15 residues. The CDR3 DNA is TGTGCCAGCAGCCTGCAAGGCTCTGGGGCCAACGTCCTGACTTTC. Amino acid sequence: CASSLQGSGANVLTF. The variable domain in full, with the rest retrieved from reference TRBV2 and TRBJ2-6, is EPEVTQTPSHQVTQMGQEVILRCVPISNHLYFYWYRQILGQKVEFLVSFYNNEISEKSEIFDDQFSVERPDGSNFTLKIRSTKLEDSAMYFCASSLQGSGANVLTFGAGSRLTVL.

J is TRBJ2-7 and V is TRBV30; D is ambiguous. The CDR3 is 14 amino acids. The V end lost 0 bases, the J end lost 2 bases, and 11 bases lay between the germline ends. CDR1 is GTSNPN, CDR2 SVGIG, per germline (reference sequence). CDR3 region: CAWSVKGGTYEQYF. The CDR3 nucleotides are TGTGCCTGGAGTGTAAAGGGCGGAACCTACGAGCAGTACTTC.

The chain is built from TRBV15 and TRBJ2-1, with 7 bases matching TRBD2. Trimming at V came to 6 bases and at J to 4 bases, leaving 9 bases not matched to a gene. The CDR3 sequence is 15 residues long. The germline V gene encodes CDR1 LNHNV and CDR2 YYDKDF (reference sequence). CDR3 DNA sequence: TGTGCCACCAGAAAGGGTGCGGGAGCTTACAATGAGCAGTTCTTC. Translating it yields CATRKGAGAYNEQFF. Complete variable domain (other parts from reference TRBV15 and TRBJ2-1): DAMVIQNPRYQVTQFGKPVTLSCSQTLNHNVMYWYQQKSSQAPKLLFHYYDKDFNNEADTPDNFQSRRPNTSFCFLDIRSPGLGDTAMYLCATRKGAGAYNEQFFGPGTRLTVL.

This chain links TRBV14 with TRBJ1-1; 8 bases match TRBD1. V lost 1 base, J lost 9 bases, and 7 bases stayed unmatched. CDR1 and CDR2 (germline): SGHDN, FVKESK. The length of the CDR3 is 14 residues. CDR3 DNA sequence: TGTGCCAGCAGCCAAGTGGGGACAGGTTTAAAAGCTTTCTTT. It encodes CASSQVGTGLKAFF.

This rearrangement joins TRBV7-9 to TRBJ2-1; TRBD1 aligns across 8 bases. The germline V gene encodes CDR1 SEHNR and CDR2 FQNEAQ (reference sequence). CDR3 length: 12 amino acids. Losses at the gene ends were 6 bases for V and 12 bases for J; bases not matched to a gene: 7. The CDR3 DNA reads TGTGCCAGCAGTTTGACAGGGGAGGCGCAGTTCTTC. Translation gives CASSLTGEAQFF.

In regard to this clone: This likely stems from a read error, as it lies one base from a far larger clone. Other DNA sequences in the same sample also yield this CDR3. The chain carries TRBV11-1 and TRBJ2-5; TRBD2 aligns across 7 bases. The J call may not be correct, given that the DNA end is closer to TRBJ2-7. Germline V gene lookup returns CDR1 SGHAT and CDR2 FQDESV (reference sequence). CDR3 length equals 14 residues. The CDR3 is CASSLQRDSYEQYF. The DNA of the CDR3 is TGTGCCAGCAGCCTCCAGCGGGACTCCTACGAGCAGTACTTC.

As regards this clone: Other DNA sequences within the sample encode an identical CDR3. This chain links TRBV5-1 with TRBJ1-1; the D gene is possibly TRBD1 (5 bases). The length of the CDR3 is 14 residues. Germline V gene lookup returns CDR1 SGHRS and CDR2 YFSETQ. Trimming left V 0 bases short and J 3 bases short, with 9 bases between. This CDR3 is CASSLVQGDTEAFF. DNA for the CDR3: TGCGCCAGCAGCTTGGTTCAGGGCGACACTGAAGCTTTCTTT.

The chain combines TRBV7-9 with TRBJ2-2, with D tentatively TRBD2 (5 bases). The germline V and J ends were trimmed by 5 bases and 3 bases, with 13 bases remaining between them. The CDR3 is 15 amino acids. CDR1 and CDR2 (germline): SEHNR, FQNEAQ (reference sequence). CDR3 residues: CASSPTGYYTGELFF. CDR3 nucleotide sequence: TGTGCCAGCAGCCCCACGGGATATTACACCGGGGAGCTGTTTTTT.

The chain employs TRBV28 and TRBJ2-7, with a weak D call TRBD2 (6 bases). The CDR3 covers 17 residues. Germline V gives CDR1 MDHEN, CDR2 SYDVKM. Trimming pared 7 bases from V and 4 bases from J, leaving 26 bases between. DNA for the CDR3: TGTGCCAGCAAAATACGGGGGAGCAGCCCCGCTTATTACGAGCAGTACTTC. This codes for CASKIRGSSPAYYEQYF.